The source of this T cell receptor (beta chain) is a study of T cell clones after liver transplantation. Study overall: TCRbeta sequencing after a pre-transplant mixed lymphocyte reaction identified graft-donor-reactive clones, later tracked in post-transplant blood. Subjects received no induction therapy and standard immunosuppression until randomization at 12-24 months post-transplant.

Assay: immunoSEQ multiplex PCR; the TCRdb copy retains only in-frame clones and omits some. The table shows some 50,000 clones, with under 85% occurring only once. Findings and caveats of the study: These preliminary findings come from unstandardized post-transplant sampling times.

The table lists this clone with a few counts. What it binds is unknown. The length of the CDR3 is 14 residues. V was clipped by 1 base and J by 2 bases, with 8 bases between them. CDR1 is SGHRS, CDR2 YFSETQ, per germline. V gene TRBV5-1 combines with J gene TRBJ2-3; no reliable D call. The receptor comes from a human patient who received a liver transplant. A subset of T cells may come from the graft donor. Material: CD4+ T cells from blood, obtained at the 22-month timepoint. CDR3 amino acids: CASSLLDPTDTQYF. For the CDR3, the DNA is TGCGCCAGCAGCTTGTTGGACCCCACAGATACGCAGTATTTT.